The clone carrying this TCR beta chain occurred once. Its antigen remains unknown. The entry originates in a study of OX40 agonist ivuxolimab in advanced cancers. Whole-study results and caveats: Researchers did not determine the expanded peripheral T cells' antigen specificity.

TCRdb's table, derived via immunoSEQ multiplex PCR, lists solely in-frame clones and lacks some. The sample has approximately 94,000 clones, around 93% seen once; the top ten hold 0.5% to 0.65%. Germline loops: CDR1 SGHTA, CDR2 FQGNSA. The CDR3 sequence is 12 residues long. Between the trimmed V and J ends, which lost 3 bases and 5 bases, there was a span of 6 bases. The specimen was CD4+ or CD8+ T cells sorted from blood, collected in a trial of the OX40 agonist ivuxolimab. The TCR sequence derives from an adult with an advanced solid tumor such as melanoma, head and neck, liver or kidney cancer. V is TRBV7-2 and J is TRBJ2-3; D is uncertain. CDR3 in DNA: TGTGCCAGCAGCTTGTTGATAGATACGCAGTATTTT. Encoded protein: CASSLLIDTQYF.